The next 22 T cell receptor beta chains were all read from a single sample in a study of CD8 T cells in Susac syndrome. With random hexamers, reverse transcription was performed on about 0.45 to 1 ug of RNA. TCRdb reprocessed the immunoSEQ multiplex PCR reads via MiXCR and lists one record per CDR3 protein. Found here are approximately 150,000 distinct CDR3 sequences, approximately 90% of them singletons; the top ten hold approximately 0.075%. The source material was CD4+ T cells from PBMCs. The origin of the receptors is a human donor in good health.

CDR3 sequence reads: CASSLELAIYEQYF. In DNA, the CDR3 is TGTGCCAGCAGCTTAGAACTAGCGATTTACGAGCAGTACTTC. The genes are TRBV7-2 and TRBJ2-7, with TRBD2 identical over 7 bases. Unmatched junction bases numbered 4, after V lost 1 base and J lost 4 bases. The CDR3 is 14 residues long. Germline V lookup: CDR1 SGHTA, CDR2 FQGNSA. Combining the CDR3 with reference TRBV7-2 and TRBJ2-7 gives the whole variable domain GAGVSQSPSNKVTEKGKDVELRCDPISGHTALYWYRQSLGQGLEFLIYFQGNSAPDKSGLPSDRFSAERTGGSVSTLTIQRTQQEDSAVYLCASSLELAIYEQYFGPGTRLTVT.

The chain carries TRBV28 and TRBJ2-7; 7 nucleotides line up with TRBD2. This CDR3 spans 13 amino acids. CDR1 is MDHEN, CDR2 SYDVKM, per germline. V gave up 5 bases and J gave up 1 base; unmatched junction bases: 2. DNA of the CDR3: TGTGCCAGCAGTCGGGACTATTCCTACGAGCAGTACTTC. Translating it yields CASSRDYSYEQYF.

This clonotype appeared once. The chain uses TRBV6-6 and TRBJ2-3; D is ambiguous. This CDR3 has 14 residues. The V end lost 2 bases, the J end lost 2 bases, and 8 bases lay between the germline ends. CDR1 and CDR2 from the germline V gene are MNHNY and SVGAGI (reference sequence). The CDR3 DNA is TGTGCCAGCAGTTACGCGGACCCCACAGATACGCAGTATTTT. Amino acids: CASSYADPTDTQYF.

V gene TRBV12-3 or TRBV12-4 combines with J gene TRBJ1-6, with D maybe TRBD1 (5 bases). There are 15 residues in the CDR3. The V end lost 5 bases, the J end lost 5 bases, and 13 bases lay between the germline ends. The CDR3 here is CASSPRQSNNSPLHF. In DNA form, the CDR3 reads TGTGCCAGCAGTCCTCGACAGTCAAATAATTCACCCCTCCACTTT.

CDR3 nucleotide sequence: TGTGCCAGCAGCTTTGGACAGATGAACACTGAAGCTTTCTTT. It translates to CASSFGQMNTEAFF. The chain links TRBV5-4 to TRBJ1-1; a weak D match, TRBD1 (6 bases). Germline V gives CDR1 SGHNT, CDR2 YYREEE (reference sequence). This CDR3 region has 14 residues. The ends were cut back, 2 bases at V and 0 bases at J, with 8 bases in the middle.

The chain joins TRBV28 to TRBJ1-1, with TRBD1 as a possible D gene (5 bases). Germline V gene lookup returns CDR1 MDHEN and CDR2 SYDVKM. This CDR3 is built from 14 residues. Trimming took off 3 bases at V and 3 bases at J, with 11 bases between the two ends. In DNA, the CDR3 is TGTGCCAGCAGTTTGCCCGGGGCGCACACTGAAGCTTTCTTT. Its translation: CASSLPGAHTEAFF.

V and J are TRBV12-3 or TRBV12-4 and TRBJ1-1; no firm D call. This CDR3 spans 12 amino acids. Trimming took 6 bases from V and 9 from J, leaving 14 bases between them. The CDR3 protein is CASSPRVGQAFF. CDR3 sequence (DNA): TGTGCCAGCAGCCCTCGGGTCGGGCAAGCTTTCTTT.

The rearrangement joins TRBV4-1 to TRBJ2-5; D remains unclear. V lost 0 bases and J lost 0, with 14 bases in between. CDR3 length: 17 amino acids. CDR1 is MGHRA, CDR2 YSYEKL, per germline. The CDR3 spells CASSQDWSMGYQETQYF. The CDR3 nucleotides are TGCGCCAGCAGCCAAGATTGGAGTATGGGGTACCAAGAGACCCAGTACTTC.

The chain recombines TRBV7-3 with TRBJ2-1; TRBD2 might be the D (5 bases). This CDR3 has 13 amino acids. Germline V gene lookup returns CDR1 SGHTA and CDR2 FQGTGA. The V gene lost 5 bases and the J gene lost 4 bases, with 9 bases spanning the gap. The CDR3 sequence: CASSPTGYNEQFF. The CDR3 nucleotides read TGTGCCAGCAGCCCCACGGGGTACAATGAGCAGTTCTTC. The full variable domain, rest sourced from reference TRBV7-3 and TRBJ2-1, is GAGVSQTPSNKVTEKGKYVELRCDPISGHTALYWYRQSLGQGPEFLIYFQGTGAADDSGLPNDRFFAVRPEGSVSTLKIQRTERGDSAVYLCASSPTGYNEQFFGPGTRLTVL.

The chain recombines TRBV5-1 with TRBJ2-1, with D tentatively TRBD1 or TRBD2 (5 bases each). The germline V and J ends were trimmed by 0 bases and 10 bases, with 14 bases remaining between them. This CDR3 has 14 amino acids. Per germline, CDR1 SGHRS and CDR2 YFSETQ. This CDR3 is CASSLVGEPLEQFF. The CDR3 coding sequence is TGCGCCAGCAGCTTGGTGGGGGAGCCTCTGGAGCAGTTCTTC.

This clonotype came up once. The gene calls are TRBV20-1 and TRBJ2-2; 8 bases are a match to TRBD2. Unmatched junction bases numbered 6, after V lost 3 bases and J lost 3 bases. Looked up from germline, CDR1 is DFQATT and CDR2 is SNEGSKA (reference sequence). The CDR3 is made up of 15 amino acids. CDR3: CSASFGRGDTGELFF. Here the CDR3 DNA reads TGCAGTGCTAGTTTCGGGAGGGGGGACACCGGGGAGCTGTTTTTT.

V and J are TRBV6-2 or TRBV6-3 and TRBJ1-6; TRBD1 is a possible D gene (6 bases). This CDR3 region has 14 residues. Between the trimmed V and J ends, which lost 6 bases and 6 bases, there was a span of 12 bases. CDR1 and CDR2 from the germline V gene are MNHEY and SVGEGT. In DNA, the CDR3 is TGTGCCAGCAGAGCTGGACAGCCTAATTCACCCCTCCACTTT. Protein sequence: CASRAGQPNSPLHF.

This clonotype has just one count. The chain links TRBV10-2 to TRBJ2-7; perhaps TRBD2 as D (6 bases). With 2 bases removed from V and 3 bases from J, the gap between germline ends came to 8 bases. Per the germline V gene, CDR1 is WSHSY and CDR2 is SAAADI. There are 13 residues in the CDR3. CDR3 sequence: CASSEGTVYEQYF. In nucleotides, the CDR3 is TGCGCCAGCAGTGAGGGGACTGTCTACGAGCAGTACTTC.

This chain joins TRBV4-3 and TRBJ2-3, with 10 bases aligning to TRBD1. The germline V gene encodes CDR1 LGHNA and CDR2 YSLEER. After removal of 1 base from V and 2 bases from J, the junction contained 9 bases not matched to a gene. This CDR3 region has 18 residues. The CDR3 DNA follows: TGCGCCAGCAGCCAAGCCCGGGGGGGACAGGGGCTCACAGATACGCAGTATTTT. As protein: CASSQARGGQGLTDTQYF.

This chain links TRBV19 with TRBJ2-7, with 8 bases aligning to TRBD1. Germline lookup yields CDR1 LNHDA and CDR2 SQIVND (reference sequence). The CDR3 runs 15 residues. Trimming took 4 bases from V and 2 from J; bases not matched to a gene: 7. DNA for the CDR3: TGTGCCAGTAGTAGCCGGACAGGGACGACCTACGAGCAGTACTTC. Residues: CASSSRTGTTYEQYF. Drawing the rest from reference TRBV19 and TRBJ2-7, the complete variable domain is DGGITQSPKYLFRKEGQNVTLSCEQNLNHDAMYWYRQDPGQGLRLIYYSQIVNDFQKGDIAEGYSVSREKKESFPLTVTSAQKNPTAFYLCASSSRTGTTYEQYFGPGTRLTVT.

The chain carries TRBV9 and TRBJ2-5; D could derive from TRBD1 or TRBD2 (6 bases each). Germline V lookup: CDR1 SGDLS, CDR2 YYNGEE. V was pared by 3 bases and J by 5 bases, with 11 bases between. The CDR3 consists of 13 residues. In DNA, the CDR3 is TGTGCCAGCAGCGAGACTAGGGGGGAGACCCAGTACTTC. The encoded protein is CASSETRGETQYF. The entire variable domain, with the rest obtained from reference TRBV9 and TRBJ2-5, is as follows: DSGVTQTPKHLITATGQRVTLRCSPRSGDLSVYWYQQSLDQGLQFLIQYYNGEERAKGNILERFSAQQFPDLHSELNLSSLELGDSALYFCASSETRGETQYFGPGTRLLVL.

The V gene is TRBV20-1, the J gene TRBJ2-2, with TRBD1 matching 9 bases. V dropped 4 bases and J dropped 5; count of bases not matched to a gene: 2. The CDR3 spans 13 residues. Germline V gives CDR1 DFQATT, CDR2 SNEGSKA (reference sequence). The CDR3 sequence is CSAKGQGTGELFF. CDR3 DNA: TGCAGTGCTAAGGGACAGGGTACCGGGGAGCTGTTTTTT.

This sequence joins TRBV7-2 and TRBJ1-5; TRBD1 might be the D (5 bases). The germline V and J ends were trimmed by 10 bases and 5 bases, with 18 bases remaining between them. The CDR3 sequence is 14 residues long. The germline CDR1 and CDR2 sequences are SGHTA and FQGNSA. The CDR3 coding sequence is TGTGCCACTTCGGTAGGGGCGACCCATCAGCCCCAGCATTTT. Amino acid sequence: CATSVGATHQPQHF.

The chain recombines TRBV7-8 with TRBJ1-2, with D unresolved. This CDR3 has 14 amino acids. V dropped 4 bases and J dropped 4 bases, with 13 bases sitting between them. Germline assignment: CDR1 SGHVS and CDR2 FQNEAQ. The CDR3 nucleotides are TGTGCCAGCAGCTCCCAAACCATTTCCTATGGCTACACCTTC. Encoded protein: CASSSQTISYGYTF.

The J gene is TRBJ2-4, the V gene TRBV2; 10 nucleotides match TRBD2. CDR1 is SNHLY and CDR2 is FYNNEI in the germline V gene. This CDR3 comprises 16 residues. V gave up 7 bases and J gave up 2 bases; unmatched junction bases: 8. Written as DNA, the CDR3 is TGTGCCAGCATCCCTAGCGGGAGAACTTCCAAAAACATTCAGTACTTC. This codes for CASIPSGRTSKNIQYF. Using reference TRBV2 and TRBJ2-4 for the parts outside the CDR3, the full variable domain is EPEVTQTPSHQVTQMGQEVILRCVPISNHLYFYWYRQILGQKVEFLVSFYNNEISEKSEIFDDQFSVERPDGSNFTLKIRSTKLEDSAMYFCASIPSGRTSKNIQYFGAGTRLSVL.

This sequence joins TRBV20-1 and TRBJ2-5, with TRBD2 matching 10 bases. This CDR3 spans 15 amino acids. Unmatched junction bases numbered 5, after V lost 0 bases and J lost 4 bases. Germline CDR1 is DFQATT and CDR2 is SNEGSKA (reference sequence). The CDR3 loop reads CSARDSSGRGETQYF. The CDR3 nucleotides are TGCAGTGCTAGAGATTCTAGCGGGAGAGGAGAGACCCAGTACTTC.

The chain has TRBV19 and TRBJ1-4, with D hard to call. Trimming pared 4 bases from V and 3 bases from J, leaving 12 bases between. CDR3 length equals 15 residues. Per germline, CDR1 LNHDA and CDR2 SQIVND (reference sequence). Here the CDR3 reads CASSSPADPNEKLFF. The CDR3 DNA follows: TGTGCCAGTAGTAGCCCCGCGGACCCTAATGAAAAACTGTTTTTT.